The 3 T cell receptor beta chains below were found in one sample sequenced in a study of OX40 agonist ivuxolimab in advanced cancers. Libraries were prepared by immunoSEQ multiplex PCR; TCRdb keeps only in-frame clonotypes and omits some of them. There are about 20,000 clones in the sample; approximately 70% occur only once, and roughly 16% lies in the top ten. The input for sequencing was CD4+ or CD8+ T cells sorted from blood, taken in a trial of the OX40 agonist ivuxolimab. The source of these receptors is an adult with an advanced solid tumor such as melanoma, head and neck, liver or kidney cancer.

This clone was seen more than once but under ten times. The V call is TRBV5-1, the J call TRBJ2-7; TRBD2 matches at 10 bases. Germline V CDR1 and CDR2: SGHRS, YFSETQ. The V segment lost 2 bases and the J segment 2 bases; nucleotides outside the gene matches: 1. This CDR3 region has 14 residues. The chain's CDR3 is CASSLAGGTYEQYF. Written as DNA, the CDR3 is TGCGCCAGCAGCTTAGCGGGAGGGACCTACGAGCAGTACTTC.

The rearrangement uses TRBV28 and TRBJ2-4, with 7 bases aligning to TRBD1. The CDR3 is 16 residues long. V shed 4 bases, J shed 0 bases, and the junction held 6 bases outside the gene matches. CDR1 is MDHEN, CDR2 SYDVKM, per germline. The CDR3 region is CASSSPDREAKNIQYF. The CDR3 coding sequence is TGTGCCAGCAGTTCCCCCGACAGGGAAGCCAAAAACATTCAGTACTTC.

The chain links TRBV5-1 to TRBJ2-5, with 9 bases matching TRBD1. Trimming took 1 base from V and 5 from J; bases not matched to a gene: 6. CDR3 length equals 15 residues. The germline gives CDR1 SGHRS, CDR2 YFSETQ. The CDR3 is CASSLYRGPDETQYF. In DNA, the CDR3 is TGCGCCAGCAGCTTGTACAGGGGGCCGGATGAGACCCAGTACTTC.